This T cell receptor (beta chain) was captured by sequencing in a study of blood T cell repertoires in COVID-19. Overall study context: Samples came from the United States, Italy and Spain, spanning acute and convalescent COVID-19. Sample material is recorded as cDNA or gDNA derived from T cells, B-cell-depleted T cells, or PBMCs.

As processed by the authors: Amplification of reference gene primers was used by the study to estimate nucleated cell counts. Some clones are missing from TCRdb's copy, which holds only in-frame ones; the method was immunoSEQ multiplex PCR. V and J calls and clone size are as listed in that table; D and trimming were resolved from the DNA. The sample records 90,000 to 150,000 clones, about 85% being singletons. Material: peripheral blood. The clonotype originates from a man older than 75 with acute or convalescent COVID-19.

The CDR3 here is CASSLEGGAPYEQYF. The CDR3 nucleotides read TGTGCCAGCAGCTTAGAAGGGGGGGCCCCCTACGAGCAGTACTTC. This chain uses TRBV13 with TRBJ2-7; tentative D call: TRBD2 (7 bases). V shed 1 base and J shed 2 bases, with 12 bases lying between them. Germline V gene data show CDR1 as PRHDT and CDR2 as FYEKMQ (reference sequence). The CDR3 consists of 15 residues. The full variable domain, in which reference TRBV13 and TRBJ2-7 provide the parts outside the CDR3, is AAGVIQSPRHLIKEKRETATLKCYPIPRHDTVYWYQQGPGQDPQFLISFYEKMQSDKGSIPDRFSAQQFSDYHSELNMSSLELGDSALYFCASSLEGGAPYEQYFGPGTRLTVT.